A single TCR beta chain is shown here with its context. This record belongs to a study of blood T cell repertoires in COVID-19. Whole-study context: Whether acute or convalescent, the COVID-19 samples came from the United States, Italy and Spain. Nucleic acid was either cDNA or gDNA, and it came from T cells, B-cell-depleted T cells, or PBMCs.

The method was immunoSEQ multiplex PCR; TCRdb's version includes in-frame clones alone and lacks a portion of them. In the table there are around 270,000 clones, around 89% of which are singletons. This clonotype was obtained from a middle-aged man with acute or convalescent COVID-19. Sequencing was carried out using peripheral blood.

This CDR3 is CASSVGLAPKDTQYF. CDR3 DNA sequence: TGTGCCAGCAGCGTCGGACTAGCCCCCAAAGATACGCAGTATTTT. The V call is TRBV9, the J call TRBJ2-3; TRBD2 aligns across 8 bases. With 2 bases clipped from V and 5 bases from J, the junction kept 7 bases outside the gene matches. Germline CDR1 is SGDLS and CDR2 is YYNGEE. There are 15 residues in the CDR3.